This T cell receptor beta chain is drawn from a study of OX40 agonist ivuxolimab in advanced cancers. The wider study: In this cohort, patients received ivuxolimab, an agonistic anti-OX40 (CD134) antibody.

This CDR3 region has 14 residues. The V and J ends lost 4 bases and 7 bases, in that order; junction bases with no gene match: 4. Germline CDR1 and CDR2: PRHDT and FYEKMQ (reference sequence). Study-level points and caveats: The antigen specificity of the peripheral T cells (those that were expanded) was not determined. CD4+ and CD8+ blood T cells expanded clonally by week 6 at 0.1 to 3.0 mg/kg.

This clone appeared a few times. Its antigen is still unknown. Assay used: immunoSEQ multiplex PCR; TCRdb lists only in-frame clones, some missing. This table holds tens of thousands of clones, around four fifths found once. Autoimmune disease history or systemic immunosuppression led to patients being barred. The receptor was derived from an adult with an advanced solid tumor such as melanoma, head and neck, liver or kidney cancer. This material consisted of CD4+ or CD8+ T cells sorted from blood, taken in a trial of the OX40 agonist ivuxolimab. This chain connects TRBV13 to TRBJ1-6; TRBD1 agrees at 7 bases. The CDR3 DNA is TGTGCCAGCAGCTCCCGGACAGGCAATTCACCCCTCCACTTT. This codes for CASSSRTGNSPLHF. Drawing the rest from reference TRBV13 and TRBJ1-6, the complete variable domain is AAGVIQSPRHLIKEKRETATLKCYPIPRHDTVYWYQQGPGQDPQFLISFYEKMQSDKGSIPDRFSAQQFSDYHSELNMSSLELGDSALYFCASSSRTGNSPLHFGNGTRLTVT.